Below are 3 T cell receptor beta chains sequenced from a single sample in a study of Ad26.COV2.S vaccination and SARS-CoV-2 variants. This sample's treatment: about 20 received Ad26.COV2.S at low or high dose, single or two shots; a few received placebo; per-sample allocation not given. Sampling was performed 63 days after the first vaccine or placebo injection. Clones were sequenced by immunoSEQ multiplex PCR, and TCRdb holds only the in-frame ones, with some missing. The sample holds roughly 350,000 clones, roughly 87% seen once. Sequencing was performed on peripheral blood, taken in a trial of Ad26.COV2.S vaccine versus placebo. The receptors were sampled from a person aged 18-60 years who received the Ad26.COV2.S COVID-19 vaccine or a placebo.

The chain is built from TRBV3-1 (or the pseudogene TRBV3-2) and TRBJ2-5, with 10 bases fitting TRBD2. CDR1 and CDR2 from the germline V gene are LGHDT and YNNKEL (reference sequence). The CDR3 length is 19 residues. Unmatched junction bases numbered 12, after V lost 0 bases and J lost 2 bases. CDR3 DNA: TGTGCCAGCAGCCAAGACGGGAGGTGGGCTAGCGGGGGACAAGAGACCCAGTACTTC. Its protein product is CASSQDGRWASGGQETQYF.

The chain couples TRBV11-2 to TRBJ1-6; D might be TRBD1 (5 bases). The CDR3 is made up of 13 amino acids. From germline, CDR1 is SGHAT and CDR2 FQNNGV. V was pared by 8 bases and J by 7 bases, with 12 bases between. The CDR3 coding sequence is TGTGCCAGCGGGGGAGGACCCAATTCACCCCTCCACTTT. It encodes CASGGGPNSPLHF.

This clone has just one count. The rearrangement uses TRBV27 and TRBJ1-6; no firm D call. The CDR3 length is 12 residues. The V end was cut by 3 bases, the J end by 6 bases, with 3 bases between. Germline V gene sequence: CDR1 MNHEY, CDR2 SMNVEV (reference sequence). CDR3 DNA: TGTGCCAGCAGTTTTCCTAATTCACCCCTCCACTTT. It yields the protein CASSFPNSPLHF.